This TCR beta chain comes out of a study of blood T cell repertoires in COVID-19. Study summary: The samples span acute and convalescent COVID-19 from the United States, Italy and Spain. T cells, B-cell-depleted T cells, or PBMCs supplied cDNA or gDNA.

The data were produced by immunoSEQ multiplex PCR, yet TCRdb's version contains in-frame clones alone and is incomplete. The sample carries 150,000 to 200,000 clones, more than 75% recorded once. The TCR sequence derives from a human donor in a cohort sampled during active COVID-19. The sample comprised peripheral blood.

The CDR3 bases are TGTGCCAGCAGCGTAGCGGCGGGGCCCCCAGATACGCAGTATTTT. This gives the protein CASSVAAGPPDTQYF. This chain uses TRBV9 with TRBJ2-3, with a weak D call TRBD2 (6 bases). Germline values: CDR1 SGDLS, CDR2 YYNGEE. The CDR3 runs to 15 residues. Trimming removed 0 bases at V and 4 bases at J, with 12 bases between.